Given below is one T cell receptor (beta chain) in context. Its antigen remains unidentified. This specimen comes from a study of siplizumab effects on memory and regulatory T cells. Study-wide points: Alloreactive sequences traceable to unstimulated CD4+ memory cells declined significantly under siplizumab.

This CDR3 comprises 16 residues. Germline V lookup: CDR1 SGHRS, CDR2 YFSETQ. V shed 0 bases and J 5 bases; nucleotides not matched to a gene: 5. This table comes from immunoSEQ multiplex PCR, and its TCRdb copy is limited to in-frame clones, with some not included. The data show 45,000 to 60,000 clones, roughly 87% seen once. This sequence originates from a human donor in good health. The V gene is TRBV5-1, the J gene TRBJ2-5; 12 bases map to TRBD1. Input material: naive CD8+ T cells sorted from blood. The CDR3 coding sequence is TGCGCCAGCAGCTTGGCGGGGACAGGGGGCTTCGAGACCCAGTACTTC. This encodes CASSLAGTGGFETQYF.